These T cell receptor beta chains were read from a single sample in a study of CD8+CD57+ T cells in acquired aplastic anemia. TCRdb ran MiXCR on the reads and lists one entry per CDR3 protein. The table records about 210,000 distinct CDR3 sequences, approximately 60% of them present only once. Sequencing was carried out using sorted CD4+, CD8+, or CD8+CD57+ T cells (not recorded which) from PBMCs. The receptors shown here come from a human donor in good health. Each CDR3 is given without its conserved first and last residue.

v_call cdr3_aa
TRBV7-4 ASSQGSDGNQPQH
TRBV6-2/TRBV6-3 ASTLGSRAGNQPQH
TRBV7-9 ASSLGMNTEAF
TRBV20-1 SARDLADTQY
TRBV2 ASSVGGGLGETQY
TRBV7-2 ASSLDWVSNEQF
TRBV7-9 ASTQGSYTEAF
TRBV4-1 ASSRPGLAGEYNEQF
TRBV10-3 AISDGSSGNTIY
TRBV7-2 ASRVAPDTQY
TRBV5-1 ASSIGQGPEH
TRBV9 ASSLAGAGEQY
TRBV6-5 ASANSVQQF
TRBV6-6 ASSYSQSYEPY
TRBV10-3 AISGHGTTNEELF
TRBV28 ASSLIGSGGDTQY
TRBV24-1 ATRAQGIGGYT
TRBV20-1 SAAGTSVSYEQY
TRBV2 ASSPEYEQY
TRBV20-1 SARGGLYEQY
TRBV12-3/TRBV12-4 ASSFVGTSGYT
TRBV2 ASRKDSSTDTQY
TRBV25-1 ASSNEGDRGGPNYGYT
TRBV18 ASSPGIMNTEAF
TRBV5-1 ASSYTGPRQPQH
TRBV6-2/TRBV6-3 ASTPGLAGKSYYEQY
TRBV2 ASPTRGGEQY
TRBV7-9 ASTSNGRVLGEQY
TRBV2 ASSVEKSTQY